This entry lists 13 T cell receptor beta chains sequenced from one sample in a study of OX40 agonist ivuxolimab in advanced cancers. Profiling relied on immunoSEQ multiplex PCR, and the TCRdb table lists in-frame clones only, not all of them. The sample consists of 45,000 to 65,000 clones, 80% to 90% of them appearing once. This sample comprised CD4+ or CD8+ T cells sorted from blood, obtained in a trial of the OX40 agonist ivuxolimab. The receptor set was obtained from an adult with an advanced solid tumor such as melanoma, head and neck, liver or kidney cancer.

The chain is built from TRBV29-1 and TRBJ1-1, with D hard to call. Germline V CDR1 and CDR2: SQVTM, ANQGSEA. This CDR3 contains 13 residues. The ends were cut back, 4 bases at V and 0 bases at J, with 9 bases in the middle. The CDR3 loop reads CSVVGEMNTEAFF. As DNA, the CDR3 is TGCAGCGTTGTCGGGGAAATGAACACTGAAGCTTTCTTT. Looking up the rest from reference TRBV29-1 and TRBJ1-1 gives the full variable domain: SAVISQKPSRDICQRGTSLTIQCQVDSQVTMMFWYRQQPGQSLTLIATANQGSEATYESGFVIDKFPISRPNLTFSTLTVSNMSPEDSSIYLCSVVGEMNTEAFFGQGTRLTVV.

The chain employs TRBV6-5 and TRBJ2-7; D tentatively reads TRBD1 or TRBD2 (5 bases each). In germline, CDR1 is MNHEY, CDR2 SVGAGI. V lost 0 bases, J lost 3 bases, and 15 bases lay in between. This CDR3 is 16 amino acids long. CDR3 DNA sequence: TGTGCCAGCAGTTACTCGGGCGGGCAGGGATTCTACGAGCAGTACTTC. This sequence encodes CASSYSGGQGFYEQYF.

By share, this clone ranks as medium-sized. The chain is built from TRBV6-1 and TRBJ1-5; 7 bases map to TRBD1. V shed 1 base, J shed 7 bases, and the junction held 10 bases outside the gene matches. The CDR3 totals 16 residues. Germline V gives CDR1 MNHNS, CDR2 SASEGT. For the CDR3, the DNA is TGTGCCAGCAGTGAAGAGGCAGGGGGTTTCAGGCAGCCCCAGCATTTT. Protein product: CASSEEAGGFRQPQHF.

This chain uses TRBV5-4 with TRBJ1-1, with no clear D. Germline assignment: CDR1 SGHNT and CDR2 YYREEE (reference sequence). The ends were cut back, 0 bases at V and 2 bases at J, with 8 bases in the middle. CDR3 length: 14 residues. The CDR3 coding sequence is TGTGCCAGCAGCTTGGAAAGGGCCAACACTGAAGCTTTCTTT. Protein: CASSLERANTEAFF.

The chain couples TRBV27 to TRBJ1-2, with a tentative D call TRBD1 (6 bases). Trimming took 5 bases from V and 7 from J, leaving 14 bases between them. The CDR3 is made up of 13 amino acids. The germline V gene encodes CDR1 MNHEY and CDR2 SMNVEV (reference sequence). CDR3 in amino acids: CASSQSTGFGYTF. CDR3 coding DNA: TGTGCCAGCAGTCAATCGACAGGATTTGGCTACACCTTC.

The rearrangement links TRBV5-4 to TRBJ1-5; perhaps TRBD1 as D (6 bases). V lost 3 bases and J 3 bases, leaving 22 bases between the germline ends. Germline loops: CDR1 SGHNT, CDR2 YYREEE (reference sequence). The CDR3 runs to 18 residues. CDR3 DNA: TGTGCCAGCAGCTACCCAACTGCGGCAGGGGAGGACAATCAGCCCCAGCATTTT. Amino acid sequence: CASSYPTAAGEDNQPQHF.

The chain joins TRBV6-5 to TRBJ2-1; no reliable D call. The CDR3 extends over 14 amino acids. Trimming stripped 0 bases from V and 4 bases from J, with 7 bases between. Germline CDR1 and CDR2: MNHEY and SVGAGI. The CDR3 here is CASSYSFGYNEQFF. The CDR3 DNA follows: TGTGCCAGCAGTTACTCTTTCGGGTACAATGAGCAGTTCTTC.

V is TRBV11-2 and J is TRBJ1-3; D is perhaps TRBD1 (6 bases). V lost 5 bases to trimming and J lost 0 bases, with 14 bases between them. CDR1 SGHAT and CDR2 FQNNGV come from the germline V gene. The CDR3 sequence is 16 residues long. The CDR3, as DNA: TGTGCCAGCAGCCGAACGACAGGAATCTCTGGAAACACCATATATTTT. It specifies CASSRTTGISGNTIYF. Full variable domain (rest looked up from reference TRBV11-2 and TRBJ1-3): EAGVAQSPRYKIIEKRQSVAFWCNPISGHATLYWYQQILGQGPKLLIQFQNNGVVDDSQLPKDRFSAERLKGVDSTLKIQPAKLEDSAVYLCASSRTTGISGNTIYFGEGSWLTVV.

The J gene is TRBJ2-3, the V gene TRBV11-3; the D gene could be TRBD1 or TRBD2 (5 bases each). The length of the CDR3 is 14 residues. From germline, CDR1 is SGHNT and CDR2 YENEEA. Deletions cut 0 bases from V and 4 bases from J, with 8 bases between. CDR3 protein: CASSLDLGADTQYF. As DNA, the CDR3 is TGTGCCAGCAGCTTAGATTTGGGGGCAGATACGCAGTATTTT.

As concerns this clone: The same CDR3 can be traced to other DNA sequences in this sample. The V and J genes are TRBV30 and TRBJ1-1, with D unresolved. Germline V lookup: CDR1 GTSNPN, CDR2 SVGIG (reference sequence). The CDR3 totals 13 residues. Trimming took 0 bases from V and 3 from J, leaving 8 bases between them. The CDR3 reads CAWSVLADTEAFF. CDR3 nucleotide sequence: TGTGCCTGGAGTGTTCTAGCGGACACTGAAGCTTTCTTT. Combining the CDR3 with reference TRBV30 and TRBJ1-1 gives the whole variable domain SQTIHQWPATLVQPVGSPLSLECTVEGTSNPNLYWYRQAAGRGLQLLFYSVGIGQISSEVPQNLSASRPQDRQFILSSKKLLLSDSGFYLCAWSVLADTEAFFGQGTRLTVV.

The V gene is TRBV19, the J gene TRBJ2-5; the D is unclear. Deletions cut 2 bases from V and 5 bases from J, with 6 bases between. CDR3 length: 12 residues. CDR1 LNHDA and CDR2 SQIVND come from the germline V gene (reference sequence). CDR3 protein: CASSITGETQYF. The CDR3 nucleotides are TGTGCCAGTAGTATAACCGGGGAGACCCAGTACTTC.

V gene TRBV5-1 combines with J gene TRBJ2-3; 10 bases are a match to TRBD1. CDR3 size: 15 residues. J lost 4 bases, V lost 1 base, and 3 bases had no gene match. Germline loops: CDR1 SGHRS, CDR2 YFSETQ. CDR3 loop: CASSLWGQGSDTQYF. DNA for the CDR3: TGCGCCAGCAGCTTGTGGGGACAGGGGTCAGATACGCAGTATTTT.

This clone was recorded only once. The chain uses TRBV5-1 and TRBJ2-3, with TRBD2 matching over 8 bases. The length of the CDR3 is 14 residues. Germline V CDR1 and CDR2: SGHRS, YFSETQ. J gave up 0 bases and V 5 bases, and 2 bases lay outside the gene matches. CDR3 protein: CASRLAVSTDTQYF. DNA for the CDR3: TGCGCCAGCAGACTAGCGGTTAGCACAGATACGCAGTATTTT.